This T cell receptor (beta chain) was retrieved from a study of metastatic and nonmetastatic thyroid tumors. Looked up from germline, CDR1 is MGHDK and CDR2 is SYGVNS. V lost 2 bases to trimming and J lost 7 bases, with 17 bases between them. There are 15 residues in the CDR3. Through MiXCR, TCRdb re-clonotyped the PCR reads. The table has 15,000 to 20,000 clones, 32% seen once; the top ten hold 20% to 25%. Patients were all untreated before their thyroid surgery. This TCR was recovered from a female donor with papillary thyroid cancer or a benign thyroid nodule (not recorded which). Some clones in this sample may be carry-over from other donors' samples. The chain combines TRBV25-1 with TRBJ1-2; D may be TRBD1 (5 bases). Sequencing used adjacent normal tissue. CDR3 DNA: TGTGCCAGCAGTGAACGGGGAGGGGTAGAGGTTGGCTACACCTTC. It translates to CASSERGGVEVGYTF.